This TCR beta chain was identified in a study of T-cell reconstitution after alpha-beta-depleted transplantation in children. As it was prepared, the TCRbeta library received unique molecular identifiers. Via MiXCR, TCRdb re-called the PCR reads, giving one row per CDR3 protein. Here the sample spans about 610,000 distinct CDR3 sequences, more than 9% being singletons. This clonotype was recorded many times. The clonotype was recovered from a human donor who donated a stem cell graft to a child with acute myeloid leukemia. The sample here was PBMCs from the stem cell graft donor, taken from the stem cell graft.

CDR3 amino acids: CASSPQDPSSYNEQFF. The CDR3 DNA follows: TGTGCCAGCAGCCCCCAGGACCCAAGCTCCTACAATGAGCAGTTCTTC. The chain carries TRBV7-9 and TRBJ2-1; no clear D. V lost 5 bases to trimming and J lost 0 bases, with 14 bases between them. The CDR3 sequence is 16 residues long. Germline assignment: CDR1 SEHNR and CDR2 FQNEAQ (reference sequence). The full variable domain, in which reference TRBV7-9 and TRBJ2-1 provide the parts outside the CDR3, is DTGVSQNPRHKITKRGQNVTFRCDPISEHNRLYWYRQTLGQGPEFLTYFQNEAQLEKSRLLSDRFSAERPKGSFSTLEIQRTEQGDSAMYLCASSPQDPSSYNEQFFGPGTRLTVL.